This TCR beta chain was identified during a study of blood T cell repertoires in COVID-19. V gave up 3 bases and J gave up 2 bases; unmatched junction bases: 8. The V gene's germline CDR1 is MDHEN and CDR2 SYDVKM. CDR3 length equals 17 residues. Assay used: immunoSEQ multiplex PCR; TCRdb lists only in-frame clones, some missing. The sample lists fewer than 350,000 clones; roughly 90% were seen once. The chain carries TRBV28 and TRBJ2-3; TRBD2 matches 10 bases. The specimen was peripheral blood. This receptor was taken from a man aged 40-50 years with acute or convalescent COVID-19. CDR3 protein: CASSFEVAGGNTDTQYF. As DNA, the CDR3 is TGTGCCAGCAGTTTCGAAGTAGCGGGGGGAAACACAGATACGCAGTATTTT.